A single sample is the source of the 19 T cell receptor beta chains below, sequenced in a study of cytomegalovirus exposure and HLA in healthy donors. The study ran its PCR with 60 Vbeta and 13 Jbeta primers. Produced via immunoSEQ multiplex PCR; TCRdb's table is partial and in-frame only. The sample contains around 100,000 clones, over 75% of which appear only once. The sequenced sample was PBMCs. These receptors came from a woman between 18 and 30 years old in good health and CMV-seropositive.

V gene TRBV10-3 combines with J gene TRBJ2-7; 10 bases align to TRBD1. V was clipped by 6 bases and J by 6 bases; unmatched bases: 5. The CDR3 is 13 residues long. CDR1 and CDR2 (germline): ENHRY, SYGVKD. As DNA, the CDR3 is TGTGCCATCAGGGGACAGGGGTCTAGCGAGCAGTACTTC. Its protein is CAIRGQGSSEQYF.

The chain couples TRBV7-2 to TRBJ2-7; D is unclear. Trimming took off 2 bases at V and 2 bases at J, with 10 bases between the two ends. In germline, CDR1 is SGHTA, CDR2 FQGNSA. CDR3 length: 14 residues. CDR3 in DNA: TGTGCCAGCAGCTTATTCCCAGAACCCTACGAGCAGTACTTC. Translation gives CASSLFPEPYEQYF. Full variable domain (outside the CDR3, taken from reference TRBV7-2 and TRBJ2-7): GAGVSQSPSNKVTEKGKDVELRCDPISGHTALYWYRQSLGQGLEFLIYFQGNSAPDKSGLPSDRFSAERTGGSVSTLTIQRTQQEDSAVYLCASSLFPEPYEQYFGPGTRLTVT.

This chain's CDR3 is CASSLLAGDQETQYF. DNA for the CDR3: TGTGCCAGCAGTTTACTAGCGGGAGATCAAGAGACCCAGTACTTC. The V gene is TRBV28, the J gene TRBJ2-5; 10 bases are a match to TRBD2. Germline V CDR1 and CDR2: MDHEN, SYDVKM. The J segment lost 2 bases and the V segment lost 2 bases, leaving 2 bases of the junction unmatched. The CDR3 has 15 residues.

This clone was observed a handful of times. The chain recombines TRBV6-5 with TRBJ1-4; tentatively, D is TRBD1 (5 bases). This CDR3 is 13 amino acids long. Germline V CDR1 and CDR2: MNHEY, SVGAGI. V lost 6 bases to trimming and J lost 10 bases, with 15 bases between them. CDR3 amino acids: CASRADVGGKLFF. Written as DNA, the CDR3 is TGTGCCAGCAGAGCGGACGTGGGGGGAAAACTGTTTTTT.

The chain is built from TRBV9 and TRBJ1-5; 12 positions agree with TRBD1. The length of the CDR3 is 19 residues. Germline-derived CDR1 and CDR2 are SGDLS and YYNGEE. V lost 2 bases to trimming and J lost 2 bases; unmatched junction nucleotides: 11. This chain's CDR3 is CASSVGPGQGASGNQPQHF. CDR3 DNA sequence: TGTGCCAGCAGCGTCGGACCGGGACAGGGGGCTTCAGGCAATCAGCCCCAGCATTTT. Using reference TRBV9 and TRBJ1-5 for the parts outside the CDR3, the full variable domain is DSGVTQTPKHLITATGQRVTLRCSPRSGDLSVYWYQQSLDQGLQFLIQYYNGEERAKGNILERFSAQQFPDLHSELNLSSLELGDSALYFCASSVGPGQGASGNQPQHFGDGTRLSIL.

The V gene is TRBV5-6, the J gene TRBJ2-1; 8 bases are shared with TRBD1. Germline trimming cut 0 bases from V and 10 bases from J; bases unmatched to any gene: 6. In germline, CDR1 is SGHDT, CDR2 YYEEEE. The CDR3 has 14 amino acids. The CDR3: CASSLVDRDGEQFF. The CDR3 nucleotides are TGTGCCAGCAGCTTGGTGGACAGGGATGGGGAGCAGTTCTTC.

The chain has TRBV7-3 and TRBJ2-1; 10 positions match TRBD2. The V gene's germline CDR1 is SGHTA and CDR2 FQGTGA. V dropped 0 bases and J dropped 5; count of bases not matched to a gene: 4. CDR3 length: 16 amino acids. The DNA of the CDR3 is TGTGCCAGCAGCTTAACATGGACTAGCGGACACAATGAGCAGTTCTTC. Protein product: CASSLTWTSGHNEQFF.

The chain recombines TRBV6-1 with TRBJ2-5; D gene ambiguous. V was cut by 7 bases and J by 1 base, with 10 bases left in between. The CDR3 spans 13 residues. Germline loops: CDR1 MNHNS, CDR2 SASEGT. The chain's CDR3 is CASTVRLQETQYF. The CDR3 nucleotides read TGTGCCAGCACCGTCCGTCTCCAAGAGACCCAGTACTTC.

V usage is TRBV2 and J usage is TRBJ2-1, with 10 bases identical to TRBD2. The CDR3 length is 13 residues. The trim removed 7 bases at V and 9 bases at J, leaving 6 bases unmatched. CDR1 is SNHLY and CDR2 is FYNNEI in the germline V gene. The CDR3 spells CASNLAGAVEQFF. The CDR3 DNA sequence: TGTGCCAGCAATCTAGCGGGAGCGGTTGAGCAGTTCTTC.

This chain links TRBV5-1 with TRBJ1-4, with TRBD1 as a possible D gene (5 bases). The CDR3 is 14 amino acids. Trimming took off 2 bases at V and 7 bases at J, with 12 bases between the two ends. CDR1 and CDR2 from the germline V gene are SGHRS and YFSETQ. The CDR3 nucleotides read TGCGCCAGCAGCTTTAGGGGAGGAGGTGAAAAACTGTTTTTT. Protein product: CASSFRGGGEKLFF.

This clone was counted only a few times. The chain carries TRBV10-1 and TRBJ2-5, with TRBD2 as a possible D gene (5 bases). This CDR3 contains 14 residues. CDR1 and CDR2 (germline): WNHNN, SYGVQD (reference sequence). V shed 2 bases and J shed 0 bases, with 7 bases lying between them. CDR3 loop: CASSELGDQETQYF. The CDR3, as DNA: TGCGCCAGCAGTGAGCTCGGGGACCAAGAGACCCAGTACTTC.

The V call is TRBV4-1, the J call TRBJ2-1; 7 nucleotides align to TRBD2. V lost 0 bases to trimming and J lost 9 bases; unmatched junction nucleotides: 5. This CDR3 has 14 amino acids. Germline assignment: CDR1 MGHRA and CDR2 YSYEKL. DNA of the CDR3: TGCGCCAGCAGCCAAGAGGGGAGGGATGCTGAGCAGTTCTTC. Translating gives CASSQEGRDAEQFF.

This sequence joins TRBV30 and TRBJ2-5; a weak D match, TRBD2 (6 bases). TRBJ2-7 explains the end of the DNA better; the J call may be wrong. CDR1 and CDR2 from the germline V gene are GTSNPN and SVGIG (reference sequence). The CDR3 is made up of 16 amino acids. The CDR3: CAWSALAYPPSYEQYF. The DNA for the CDR3 is TGTGCCTGGAGTGCCCTAGCGTACCCACCCTCCTACGAGCAGTACTTC.

The V and J genes are TRBV28 and TRBJ1-5, with TRBD1 as a possible D gene (5 bases). Per the germline V gene, CDR1 is MDHEN and CDR2 is SYDVKM. Trimming cost V 3 bases and J 2 bases, with 8 bases left between them. The CDR3 totals 14 residues. The CDR3 sequence: CASSFAGGNQPQHF. DNA of the CDR3: TGTGCCAGCAGTTTTGCGGGGGGCAATCAGCCCCAGCATTTT.

This rearrangement joins TRBV29-1 to TRBJ1-1; D not resolved. CDR3 size: 11 residues. The germline V and J ends were trimmed by 6 bases and 1 base, with 6 bases remaining between them. Germline CDR1 is SQVTM and CDR2 is ANQGSEA. In nucleotides, the CDR3 is TGCAGCGTCCACAGGAACACTGAAGCTTTCTTT. It is translated as CSVHRNTEAFF.

Turning to this clone: Other DNA sequences of this sample code for an identical CDR3. V is TRBV19 and J is TRBJ2-3; the D is unclear. Trimming removed 2 bases from V and 3 bases from J, with 9 bases in between. The CDR3 consists of 14 residues. Germline V gene lookup returns CDR1 LNHDA and CDR2 SQIVND (reference sequence). The CDR3 DNA reads as TGTGCCAGTAGTATACGTGGCTCTACAGATACGCAGTATTTT. Its protein is CASSIRGSTDTQYF.

The V gene is TRBV25-1, the J gene TRBJ2-6; 10 nucleotides line up with TRBD1. CDR1 is MGHDK, CDR2 SYGVNS, per germline. After removal of 0 bases from V and 4 bases from J, the junction contained 6 bases not matched to a gene. The CDR3 covers 18 residues. CDR3 residues: CASSEYRTGGTGANVLTF. CDR3 bases: TGTGCCAGCAGTGAATACAGGACAGGGGGGACCGGGGCCAACGTCCTGACTTTC.

This sequence joins TRBV9 and TRBJ1-2; 9 bases are a match to TRBD1. This CDR3 contains 17 residues. Germline CDR1 reads SGDLS; CDR2 reads YYNGEE. The trim removed 4 bases at V and 2 bases at J, leaving 12 bases unmatched. The CDR3 is CASSSSPYRGRNYGYTF. The CDR3 DNA is TGTGCCAGCAGCTCCTCACCTTACAGGGGGCGAAACTATGGCTACACCTTC.

The rearrangement joins TRBV6-5 to TRBJ2-2; 8 bases are shared with TRBD1. Germline V gene data show CDR1 as MNHEY and CDR2 as SVGAGI. CDR3 length equals 14 residues. Losses at the gene ends were 4 bases for V and 7 bases for J; bases not matched to a gene: 5. For the CDR3, the DNA is TGTGCCAGCAGTTTGGACAGGGTGAACGGGGAGCTGTTTTTT. Its translation: CASSLDRVNGELFF.